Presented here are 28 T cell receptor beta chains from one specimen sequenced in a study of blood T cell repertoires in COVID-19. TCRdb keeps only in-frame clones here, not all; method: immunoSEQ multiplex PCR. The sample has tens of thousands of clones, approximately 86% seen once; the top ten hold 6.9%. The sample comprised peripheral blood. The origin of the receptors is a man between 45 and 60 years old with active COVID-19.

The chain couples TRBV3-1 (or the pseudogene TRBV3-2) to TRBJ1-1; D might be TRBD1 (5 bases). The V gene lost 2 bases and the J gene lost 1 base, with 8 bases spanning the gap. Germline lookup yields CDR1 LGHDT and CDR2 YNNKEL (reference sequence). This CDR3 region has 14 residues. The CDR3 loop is CASSQYDRNTEAFF. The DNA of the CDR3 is TGTGCCAGCAGCCAATACGACAGGAACACTGAAGCTTTCTTT.

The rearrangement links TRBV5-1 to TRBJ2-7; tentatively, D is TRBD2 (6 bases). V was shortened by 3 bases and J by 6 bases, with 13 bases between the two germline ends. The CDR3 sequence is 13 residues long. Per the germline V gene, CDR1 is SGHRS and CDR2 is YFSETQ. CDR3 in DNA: TGCGCCAGCAGCTCGGTCCCCGGGGGCGAGCAGTACTTC. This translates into CASSSVPGGEQYF.

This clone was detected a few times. The CDR3 reads CASTASYEQYF. DNA of the CDR3: TGTGCCAGCACTGCGTCCTACGAGCAGTACTTC. V gene TRBV2 combines with J gene TRBJ2-7; D is unresolved. CDR3 length equals 11 residues. Germline CDR1 and CDR2: SNHLY and FYNNEI. Trimming removed 7 bases at V and 1 base at J, with 5 bases between.

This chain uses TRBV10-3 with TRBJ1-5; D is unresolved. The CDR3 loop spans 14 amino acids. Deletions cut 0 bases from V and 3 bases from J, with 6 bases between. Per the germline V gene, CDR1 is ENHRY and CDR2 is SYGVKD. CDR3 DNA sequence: TGTGCCATCAGTGAGTCAACAGACAATCAGCCCCAGCATTTT. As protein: CAISESTDNQPQHF.

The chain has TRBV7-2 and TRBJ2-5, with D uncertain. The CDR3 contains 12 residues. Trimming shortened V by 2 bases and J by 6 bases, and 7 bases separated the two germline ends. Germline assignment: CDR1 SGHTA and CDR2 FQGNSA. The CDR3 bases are TGTGCCAGCAGCTTATACGACAAGACCCAGTACTTC. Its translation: CASSLYDKTQYF.

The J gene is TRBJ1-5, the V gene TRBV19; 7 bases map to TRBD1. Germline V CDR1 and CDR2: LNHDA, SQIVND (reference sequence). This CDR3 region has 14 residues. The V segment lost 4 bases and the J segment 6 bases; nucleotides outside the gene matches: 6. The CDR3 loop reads CASSTTGAGQPQHF. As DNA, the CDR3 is TGTGCCAGTAGTACAACAGGGGCGGGTCAGCCCCAGCATTTT. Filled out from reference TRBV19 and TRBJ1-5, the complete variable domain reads DGGITQSPKYLFRKEGQNVTLSCEQNLNHDAMYWYRQDPGQGLRLIYYSQIVNDFQKGDIAEGYSVSREKKESFPLTVTSAQKNPTAFYLCASSTTGAGQPQHFGDGTRLSIL.

The chain's CDR3 is CASRSTSGSYNEQFF. The CDR3 DNA sequence: TGTGCCAGCAGGAGCACTAGCGGGAGCTACAATGAGCAGTTCTTC. The chain has TRBV14 and TRBJ2-1, with 11 positions matching TRBD2. Germline CDR1 reads SGHDN; CDR2 reads FVKESK. V was clipped by 6 bases and J by 3 bases; unmatched bases: 4. This CDR3 is 15 amino acids long.

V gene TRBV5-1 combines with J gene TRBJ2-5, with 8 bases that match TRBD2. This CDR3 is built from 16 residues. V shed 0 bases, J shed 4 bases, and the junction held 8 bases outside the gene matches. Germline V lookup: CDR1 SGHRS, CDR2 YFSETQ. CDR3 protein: CASSLDFRGGRETQYF. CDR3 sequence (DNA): TGCGCCAGCAGCTTGGATTTTCGCGGGGGGCGAGAGACCCAGTACTTC.

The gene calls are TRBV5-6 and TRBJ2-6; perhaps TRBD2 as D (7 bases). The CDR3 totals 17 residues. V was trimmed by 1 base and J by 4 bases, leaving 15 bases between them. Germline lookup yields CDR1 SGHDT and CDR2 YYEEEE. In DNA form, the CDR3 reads TGTGCCAGCAGCTTGCGGGGGGCCTCGATCGGGGCCAACGTCCTGACTTTC. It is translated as CASSLRGASIGANVLTF. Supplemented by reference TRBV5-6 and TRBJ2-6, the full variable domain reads DAGVTQSPTHLIKTRGQQVTLRCSPKSGHDTVSWYQQALGQGPQFIFQYYEEEERQRGNFPDRFSGHQFPNYSSELNVNALLLGDSALYLCASSLRGASIGANVLTFGAGSRLTVL.

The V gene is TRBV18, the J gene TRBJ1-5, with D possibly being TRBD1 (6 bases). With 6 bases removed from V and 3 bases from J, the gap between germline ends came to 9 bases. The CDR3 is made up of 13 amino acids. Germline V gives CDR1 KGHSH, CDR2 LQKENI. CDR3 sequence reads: CASSDSHNQPQHF. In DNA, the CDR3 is TGTGCCAGCTCGGACAGTCACAATCAGCCCCAGCATTTT.

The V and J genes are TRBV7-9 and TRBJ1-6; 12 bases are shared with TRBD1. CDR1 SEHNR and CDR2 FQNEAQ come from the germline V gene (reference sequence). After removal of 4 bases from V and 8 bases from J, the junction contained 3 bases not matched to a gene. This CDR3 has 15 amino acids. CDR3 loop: CASSWGTGGDSPLHF. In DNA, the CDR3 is TGTGCCAGCAGCTGGGGGACAGGGGGCGATTCACCCCTCCACTTT.

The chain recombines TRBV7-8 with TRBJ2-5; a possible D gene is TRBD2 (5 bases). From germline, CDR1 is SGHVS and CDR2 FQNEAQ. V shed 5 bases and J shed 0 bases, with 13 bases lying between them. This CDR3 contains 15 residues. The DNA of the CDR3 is TGTGCCAGCAGCCCCAGCGGATTAAACCAAGAGACCCAGTACTTC. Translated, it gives CASSPSGLNQETQYF.

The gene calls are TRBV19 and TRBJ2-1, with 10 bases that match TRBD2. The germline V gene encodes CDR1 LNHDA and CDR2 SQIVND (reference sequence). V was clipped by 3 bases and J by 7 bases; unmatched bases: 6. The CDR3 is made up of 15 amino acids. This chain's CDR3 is CASSIQTSGKNEQFF. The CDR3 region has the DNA TGTGCCAGTAGTATTCAAACTAGCGGGAAGAATGAGCAGTTCTTC.

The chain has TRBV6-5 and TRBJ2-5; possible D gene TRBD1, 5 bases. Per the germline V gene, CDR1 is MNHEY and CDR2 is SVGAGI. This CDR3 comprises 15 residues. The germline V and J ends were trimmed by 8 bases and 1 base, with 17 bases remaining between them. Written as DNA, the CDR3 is TGTGCCAGCCCCCAGACAGTGCTCGTCCAAGAGACCCAGTACTTC. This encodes CASPQTVLVQETQYF.

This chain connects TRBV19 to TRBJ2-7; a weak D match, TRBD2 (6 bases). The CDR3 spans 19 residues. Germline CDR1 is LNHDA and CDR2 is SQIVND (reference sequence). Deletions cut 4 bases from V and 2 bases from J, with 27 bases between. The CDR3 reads CASSNVGTHWGRTPYEQYF. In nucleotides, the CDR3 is TGTGCCAGTAGTAATGTTGGGACTCATTGGGGCAGGACGCCCTACGAGCAGTACTTC.

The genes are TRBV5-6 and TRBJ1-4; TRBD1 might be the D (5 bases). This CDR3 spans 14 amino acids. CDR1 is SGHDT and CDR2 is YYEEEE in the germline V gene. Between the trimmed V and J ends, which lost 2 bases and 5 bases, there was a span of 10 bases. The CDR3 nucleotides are TGTGCCAGCAGCTTAGCAGGGTTCAATGAAAAACTGTTTTTT. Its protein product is CASSLAGFNEKLFF.

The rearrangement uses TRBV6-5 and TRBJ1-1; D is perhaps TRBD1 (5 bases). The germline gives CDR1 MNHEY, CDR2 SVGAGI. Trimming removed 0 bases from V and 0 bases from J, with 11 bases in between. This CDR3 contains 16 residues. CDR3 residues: CASSYSMAGMNTEAFF. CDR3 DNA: TGTGCCAGCAGTTACTCGATGGCAGGGATGAACACTGAAGCTTTCTTT.

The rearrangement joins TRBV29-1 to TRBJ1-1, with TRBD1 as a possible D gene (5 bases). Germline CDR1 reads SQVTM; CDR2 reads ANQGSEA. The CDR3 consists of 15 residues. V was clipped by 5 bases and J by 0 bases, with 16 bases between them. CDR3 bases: TGCAGCGTTCTGAATTACAGGCCCTTGAACACTGAAGCTTTCTTT. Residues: CSVLNYRPLNTEAFF.

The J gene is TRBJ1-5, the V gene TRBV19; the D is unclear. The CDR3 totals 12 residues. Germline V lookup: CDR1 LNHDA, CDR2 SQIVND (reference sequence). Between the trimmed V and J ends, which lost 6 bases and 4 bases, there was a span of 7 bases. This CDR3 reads CASSPSNQPQHF. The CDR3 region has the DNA TGTGCCAGTAGCCCGTCTAATCAGCCCCAGCATTTT.

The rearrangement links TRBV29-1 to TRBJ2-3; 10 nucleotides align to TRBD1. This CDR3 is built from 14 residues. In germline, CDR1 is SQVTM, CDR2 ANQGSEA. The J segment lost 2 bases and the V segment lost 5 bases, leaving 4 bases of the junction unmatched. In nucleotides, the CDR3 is TGCAGCGTTACGGACAGGGGGAACACAGATACGCAGTATTTT. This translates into CSVTDRGNTDTQYF.

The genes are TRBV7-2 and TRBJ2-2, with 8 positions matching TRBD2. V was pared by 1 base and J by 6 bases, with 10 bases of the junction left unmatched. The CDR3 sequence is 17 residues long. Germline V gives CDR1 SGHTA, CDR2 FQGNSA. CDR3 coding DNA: TGTGCCAGCAGCTTAGTCAGAGCGGGAGCGGTCGCCGGGGAGCTGTTTTTT. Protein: CASSLVRAGAVAGELFF.

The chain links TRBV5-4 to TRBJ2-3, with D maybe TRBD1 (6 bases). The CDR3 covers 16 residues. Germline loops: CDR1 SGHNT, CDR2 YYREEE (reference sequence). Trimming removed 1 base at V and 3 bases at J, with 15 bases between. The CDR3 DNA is TGTGCCAGCAGCTTGAGGGGGATCTTAGGGACAGATACGCAGTATTTT. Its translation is CASSLRGILGTDTQYF.

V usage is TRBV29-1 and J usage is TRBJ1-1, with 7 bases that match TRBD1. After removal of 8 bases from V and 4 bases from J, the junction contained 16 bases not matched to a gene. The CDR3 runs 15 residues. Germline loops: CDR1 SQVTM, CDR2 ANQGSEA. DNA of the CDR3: TGCAGCATTGCAGGGGGGCCTGGGGGTAGCACTGAAGCTTTCTTT. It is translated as CSIAGGPGGSTEAFF.

The CDR3 loop is CAWSVGQAWSNEQFF. The CDR3 DNA sequence: TGTGCCTGGAGTGTCGGACAGGCATGGTCCAATGAGCAGTTCTTC. V and J are TRBV30 and TRBJ2-1; 7 positions agree with TRBD1. This CDR3 comprises 15 residues. V lost 0 bases, J lost 6 bases, and 8 bases stayed unmatched. CDR1 and CDR2 (germline): GTSNPN, SVGIG (reference sequence).

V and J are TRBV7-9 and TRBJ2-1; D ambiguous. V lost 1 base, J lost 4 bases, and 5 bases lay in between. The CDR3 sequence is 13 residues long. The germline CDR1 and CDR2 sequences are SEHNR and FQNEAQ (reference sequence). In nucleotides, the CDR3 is TGTGCCAGCAGCTTAGAGAGTTACAATGAGCAGTTCTTC. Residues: CASSLESYNEQFF.

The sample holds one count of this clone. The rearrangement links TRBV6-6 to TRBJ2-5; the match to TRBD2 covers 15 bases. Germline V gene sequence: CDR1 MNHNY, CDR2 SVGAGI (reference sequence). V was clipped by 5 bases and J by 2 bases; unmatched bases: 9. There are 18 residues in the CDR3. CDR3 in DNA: TGTGCCAGCAGTCCCGGACTAGCGGGAGGGTGGGGGCAAGAGACCCAGTACTTC. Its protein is CASSPGLAGGWGQETQYF.

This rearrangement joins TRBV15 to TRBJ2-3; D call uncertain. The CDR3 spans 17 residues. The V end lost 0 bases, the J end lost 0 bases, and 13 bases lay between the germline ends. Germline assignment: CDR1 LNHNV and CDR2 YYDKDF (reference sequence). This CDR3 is CATSREGTTTSTDTQYF. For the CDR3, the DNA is TGTGCCACCAGCAGAGAGGGTACGACAACTAGCACAGATACGCAGTATTTT.

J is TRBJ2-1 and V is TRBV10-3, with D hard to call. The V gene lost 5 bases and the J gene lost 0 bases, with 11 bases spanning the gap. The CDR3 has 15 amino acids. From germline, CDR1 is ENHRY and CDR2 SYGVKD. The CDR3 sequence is CAISSSVSSYNEQFF. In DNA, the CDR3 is TGTGCCATCAGTAGTTCGGTGAGCTCCTACAATGAGCAGTTCTTC.